A selection of T cell receptor beta chains follows, all from one sample in a study of cytomegalovirus exposure and HLA in healthy donors. Profiled with immunoSEQ multiplex PCR; TCRdb holds only in-frame clones, not every one. This repertoire shows about 130,000 clones, 60% to 85% found once; its top ten account for 1.1% to 1.5%. Sequencing used PBMCs. These TCRs come from a woman aged 40 to 49 in good health and CMV-seronegative. CDR3s include the opening cysteine and the closing phenylalanine or tryptophan.

CDR3 protein: CASREVGGSYEQYF
V gene: TRBV5-5
J gene: TRBJ2-7

CDR3 protein: CAWTRTGGEKLFF
V gene: TRBV30
J gene: TRBJ1-4

CDR3 protein: CASSLRDRYYGYTF
V gene: TRBV14
J gene: TRBJ1-2

CDR3 protein: CASSLDRDTEAFF
V gene: TRBV5-6
J gene: TRBJ1-1

CDR3 protein: CASSTRGLLTDTQYF
V gene: TRBV19
J gene: TRBJ2-3

CDR3 protein: CASSFTGDTQYF
V gene: TRBV27
J gene: TRBJ2-3

CDR3 protein: CSANEGETQYF
V gene: TRBV20-1
J gene: TRBJ2-5

CDR3 protein: CAWTTTGWNEKLFF
V gene: TRBV30
J gene: TRBJ1-4

CDR3 protein: CASKGVGNTEAFF
V gene: TRBV25-1
J gene: TRBJ1-1

CDR3 protein: CASRLAGGIEKLFF
V gene: TRBV5-1
J gene: TRBJ1-4

CDR3 protein: CASSPGTFGNTEAFF
V gene: TRBV4-1
J gene: TRBJ1-1

CDR3 protein: CASSPGEAKNIQYF
V gene: TRBV7-6
J gene: TRBJ2-4

CDR3 protein: CASSRRTEGYNSPLHF
V gene: TRBV5-1
J gene: TRBJ1-6

CDR3 protein: CASSQTGTYGYTF
V gene: TRBV6-5
J gene: TRBJ1-2

CDR3 protein: CASSFSTSGVQDYEQYF
V gene: TRBV5-4
J gene: TRBJ2-7

CDR3 protein: CASSQDRGMGGYTF
V gene: TRBV4-3
J gene: TRBJ1-2

CDR3 protein: CAWSVSRRDLNEQFF
V gene: TRBV30
J gene: TRBJ2-1

CDR3 protein: CASSTHKGEQYF
V gene: TRBV5-1
J gene: TRBJ2-7

CDR3 protein: CASSDRGTEAFF
V gene: TRBV6-1
J gene: TRBJ1-1

CDR3 protein: CASSQVDRDYGYTF
V gene: TRBV4-2
J gene: TRBJ1-2

CDR3 protein: CASSYSGLVNTEAFF
V gene: TRBV6-6
J gene: TRBJ1-1

CDR3 protein: CASSQDPSRTGLAGELFF
V gene: TRBV4-1
J gene: TRBJ2-2

CDR3 protein: CASSYGRGFGNEQFF
V gene: TRBV6-5
J gene: TRBJ2-1

CDR3 protein: CASSLGADYYGYTF
V gene: TRBV7-8
J gene: TRBJ1-2

CDR3 protein: CASSLSLRGGNTEAFF
V gene: TRBV5-5
J gene: TRBJ1-1

CDR3 protein: CASYLDRARGYTF
V gene: TRBV2
J gene: TRBJ1-2

CDR3 protein: CASSEGRANNQPQHF
V gene: TRBV2
J gene: TRBJ1-5

CDR3 protein: CASSLTGVDTQYF
V gene: TRBV5-1
J gene: TRBJ2-3

CDR3 protein: CASTETRVWEKLFF
V gene: TRBV28
J gene: TRBJ1-4

CDR3 protein: CASSYSGRPGEQYF
V gene: TRBV6-5
J gene: TRBJ2-7

CDR3 protein: CASSPPPGGLSGYTF
V gene: TRBV7-8
J gene: TRBJ1-2

CDR3 protein: CAISGQGNEQYF
V gene: TRBV10-3
J gene: TRBJ2-7

CDR3 protein: CASSPYRGDNEKLFF
V gene: TRBV18
J gene: TRBJ1-4

CDR3 protein: CAIRDAPGGRGDTEAFF
V gene: TRBV10-3
J gene: TRBJ1-1

CDR3 protein: CASSFEQGGGGYTF
V gene: TRBV11-2
J gene: TRBJ1-2

CDR3 protein: CASSPGLAPPYYEQYF
V gene: TRBV7-6
J gene: TRBJ2-7

CDR3 protein: CSATKGDRGVTEAFF
V gene: TRBV29-1
J gene: TRBJ1-1

CDR3 protein: CASRPSEGVRQPQHF
V gene: TRBV28
J gene: TRBJ1-5

CDR3 protein: CATMTSGNNYGYTF
V gene: TRBV15
J gene: TRBJ1-2

CDR3 protein: CASSEVRSPYGYTF
V gene: TRBV2
J gene: TRBJ1-2

CDR3 protein: CASSGTSGGAKRFF
V gene: TRBV2
J gene: TRBJ2-1

CDR3 protein: CASSLALLAGNTDTQYF
V gene: TRBV7-9
J gene: TRBJ2-3

CDR3 protein: CASSYTVTETEAFF
V gene: TRBV6-6
J gene: TRBJ1-1

CDR3 protein: CASSPPEDRGYEQYF
V gene: TRBV18
J gene: TRBJ2-7

CDR3 protein: CASSLGRGANTGELFF
V gene: TRBV28
J gene: TRBJ2-2

CDR3 protein: CASSQSSGTSGGRRRETQYF
V gene: TRBV4-2
J gene: TRBJ2-5

CDR3 protein: CASSLNRVDEQYF
V gene: TRBV5-1
J gene: TRBJ2-7

CDR3 protein: CASSQIGASYNEQFF
V gene: TRBV7-6
J gene: TRBJ2-1

CDR3 protein: CASSLGGQGYQPQHF
V gene: TRBV28
J gene: TRBJ1-5

CDR3 protein: CASRKGQAYNQPQHF
V gene: TRBV7-2
J gene: TRBJ1-5

CDR3 protein: CASGTGEETQYF
V gene: TRBV5-1
J gene: TRBJ2-5

CDR3 protein: CASRSFVGQGNTGELFF
V gene: TRBV19
J gene: TRBJ2-2

CDR3 protein: CASSLAGSGELFF
V gene: TRBV28
J gene: TRBJ2-2

CDR3 protein: CATSRDRMGQGASRETQYF
V gene: TRBV15
J gene: TRBJ2-5